The clone carrying this T cell receptor beta chain occurred many times. The data stem from a study of CD8 T cells in ankylosing spondylitis. CDR1 is SGDLS, CDR2 YYNGEE, per germline. CDR3 length: 15 amino acids. Trimming shortened V by 4 bases and J by 4 bases, and 15 bases separated the two germline ends. TCRdb re-derived calls from the 5' RACE reads in MiXCR, one entry per CDR3 protein. Of 8,500 to 10,000 distinct CDR3 sequences in the sample, roughly 6% were seen once. Sequencing input: blood, either unsorted or a sorted T cell fraction (not recorded which). The sequence was collected from a female donor with ankylosing spondylitis or in good health (not recorded which). The genes are TRBV9 and TRBJ2-1, with D perhaps assigned TRBD1 or TRBD2 (6 bases each). The DNA for the CDR3 is TGTGCCAGCAGCCCGTTTGGAGGGGGTTACAATGAGCAGTTCTTC. This translates into CASSPFGGGYNEQFF.